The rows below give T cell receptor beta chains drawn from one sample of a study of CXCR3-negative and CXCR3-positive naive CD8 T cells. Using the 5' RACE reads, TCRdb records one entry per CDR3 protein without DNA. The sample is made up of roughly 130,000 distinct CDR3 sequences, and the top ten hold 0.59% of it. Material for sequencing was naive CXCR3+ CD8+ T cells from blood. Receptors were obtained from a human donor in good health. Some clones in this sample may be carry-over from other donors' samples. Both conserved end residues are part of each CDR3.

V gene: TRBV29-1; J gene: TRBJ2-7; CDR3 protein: CSVIGIPYEQYF
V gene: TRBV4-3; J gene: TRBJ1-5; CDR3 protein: CASSQDGNSNQPQHF
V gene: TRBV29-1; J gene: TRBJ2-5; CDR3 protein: CSVEDRGAGEETQYF
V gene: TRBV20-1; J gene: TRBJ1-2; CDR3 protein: CSAGEALIHTF
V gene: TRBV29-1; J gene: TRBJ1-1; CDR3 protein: CSALTGGPDTEAFF
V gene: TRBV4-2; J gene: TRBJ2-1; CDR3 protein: CASSPGTGTSGTRTYNEQFF
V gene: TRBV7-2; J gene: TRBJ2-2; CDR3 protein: CASSFGPGQGFGELFF
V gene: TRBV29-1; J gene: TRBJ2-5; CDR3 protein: CSVGPAGEEETQYF
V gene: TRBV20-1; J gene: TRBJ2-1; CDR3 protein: CSASTITYNEQFF
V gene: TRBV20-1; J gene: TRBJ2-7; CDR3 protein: CSARDTSGGFSSYEQYF
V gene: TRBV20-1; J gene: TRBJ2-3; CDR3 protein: CSASPTVLAGRHTQYF
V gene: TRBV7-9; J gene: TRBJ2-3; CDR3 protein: CASSLATSGSSDTQYF
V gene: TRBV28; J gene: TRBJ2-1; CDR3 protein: CASSLGPGSYNEQFF
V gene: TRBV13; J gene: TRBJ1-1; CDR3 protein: CASSPGREAFF
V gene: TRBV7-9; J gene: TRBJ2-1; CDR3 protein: CASSLIGGTEKDNEQFF
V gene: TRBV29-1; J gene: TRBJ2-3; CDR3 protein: CSVIPSLSDTQYF
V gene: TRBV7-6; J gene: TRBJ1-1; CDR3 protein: CASSHREGQEMNTEAFF
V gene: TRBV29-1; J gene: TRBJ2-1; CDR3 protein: CSVVPGYPYNEQFF
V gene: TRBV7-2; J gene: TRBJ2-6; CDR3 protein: CAGSGGVGANVLTF
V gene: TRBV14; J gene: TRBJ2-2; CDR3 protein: CASSQDKGQQLFF
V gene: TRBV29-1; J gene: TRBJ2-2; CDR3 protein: CSVAGVGGELFF
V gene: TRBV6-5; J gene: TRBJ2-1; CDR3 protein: CASKKAGEQFF
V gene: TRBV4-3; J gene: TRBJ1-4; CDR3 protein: CASSQGGGTGDEKLFF
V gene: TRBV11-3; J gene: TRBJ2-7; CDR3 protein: CASSPPLAGLEEQYF
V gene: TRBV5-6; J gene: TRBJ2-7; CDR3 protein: CASSAFRGSSYEQYF
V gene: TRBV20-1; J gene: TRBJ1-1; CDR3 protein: CSARDEQGNTEAFF
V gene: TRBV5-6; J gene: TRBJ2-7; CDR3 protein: CASSLALGAYEQYF
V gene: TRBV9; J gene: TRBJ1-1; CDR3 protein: CASSPQGRKAGNTEAFF
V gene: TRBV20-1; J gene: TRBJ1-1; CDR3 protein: CSAPDRVNTEAFF
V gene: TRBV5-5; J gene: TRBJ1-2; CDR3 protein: CASRSQGVGYGYTF
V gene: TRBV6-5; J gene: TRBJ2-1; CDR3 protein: CASHQLAGSYNEQFF
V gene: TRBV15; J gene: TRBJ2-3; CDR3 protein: CATRPDADTQYF
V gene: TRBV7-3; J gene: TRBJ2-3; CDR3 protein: CASTLGLDRDTSTDTQYF
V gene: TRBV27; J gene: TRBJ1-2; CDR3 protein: CASSPIGTLHGYTF
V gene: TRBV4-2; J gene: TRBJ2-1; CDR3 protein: CASSQDYTYNEQFF
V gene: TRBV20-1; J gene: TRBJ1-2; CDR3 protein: CSAKTEGSYGYTF
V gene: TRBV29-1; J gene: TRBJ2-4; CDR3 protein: CSVEAGDKNIQYF
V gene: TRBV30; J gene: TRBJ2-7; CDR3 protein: CAWSDGTSGNYEQYF
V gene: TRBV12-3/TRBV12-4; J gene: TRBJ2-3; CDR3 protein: CATSGRGQDGDTQYF
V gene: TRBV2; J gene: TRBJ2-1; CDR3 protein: CASCNSGSVKSYNEQFF
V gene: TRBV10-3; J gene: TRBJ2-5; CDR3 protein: CAISESKLAGGSQGTQYF
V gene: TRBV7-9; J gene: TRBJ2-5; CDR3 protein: CASSLQGTETQYF
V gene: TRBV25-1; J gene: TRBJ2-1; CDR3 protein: CASLDRFEYNEQFF
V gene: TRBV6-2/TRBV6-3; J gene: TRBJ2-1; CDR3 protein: CASRGRDPSYNEQFF
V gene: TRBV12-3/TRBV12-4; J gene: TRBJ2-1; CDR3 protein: CASSPGVDGGRLAQFF
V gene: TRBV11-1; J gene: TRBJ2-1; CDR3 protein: CATSSGNEQFF
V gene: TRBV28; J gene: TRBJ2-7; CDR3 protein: CASSLWAGSSSYEQYF
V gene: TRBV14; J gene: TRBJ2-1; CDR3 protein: CASSLLSYKREQFF
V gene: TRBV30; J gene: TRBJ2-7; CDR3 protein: CAWSEQGDEQYF
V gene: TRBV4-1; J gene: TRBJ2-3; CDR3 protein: CATSLSGASTDTQYF
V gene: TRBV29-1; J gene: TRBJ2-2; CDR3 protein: CSVRQGASGELFF
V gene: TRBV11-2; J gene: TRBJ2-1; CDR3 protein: CASSPGPSDEQFF